The table lists the clone carrying this T cell receptor beta chain with a few counts. The antigen is not known. These data are taken from a study of identical twins. Study-level findings and limits: Sequences that were out-of-frame, alpha and twin-shared displayed an excess of low generation probability.

This CDR3 region has 17 residues. Germline trimming cut 8 bases from V and 6 bases from J; bases unmatched to any gene: 18. CDR1 MGHRA and CDR2 YSYEKL come from the germline V gene. MiXCR, run by TCRdb on the 5' RACE reads, gives a single entry per CDR3 protein. Of approximately 630,000 distinct CDR3 sequences listed, about 7.1% are singletons. These data are also associated with another study on yellow fever vaccine responses in identical twins.

Sequencing was done on a sample of PBMCs. This clonotype was sampled from a woman younger than 35 in good health. V usage is TRBV4-1 and J usage is TRBJ2-3; 9 bases align to TRBD1. CDR3 DNA sequence: TGCGCCAGCGGCACAACAGTGAGGGACAGGGTGAGCGATACGCAGTATTTT. It encodes CASGTTVRDRVSDTQYF.